The entry that follows covers one T cell receptor (beta chain) sequence. Its antigen is unidentified. This specimen belongs to a study of post-analysis software for immune sequencing data. Broader study findings: Compared against controls, patients with multiple sclerosis displayed significantly lower normalized Chao1 diversity. Samples made in the same batch grouped tightly together by F measure. When patients were compared with controls, five TRBV segments were more frequent, TRBV5-6, TRBV5-1 and TRBV20-1 among them.

The CDR3 spans 11 residues. CDR1 and CDR2 from the germline V gene are KGHDR and SFDVKD. The V and J ends lost 3 bases and 9 bases respectively, with 5 bases between them. TCR beta cDNA libraries included unique molecular identifiers. T cells numbering roughly 1 to 10 million yielded some 500,000 cDNA molecules. Via MiXCR, TCRdb re-called the PCR reads, giving one row per CDR3 protein. This repertoire shows 820,000 or so distinct CDR3 sequences, about 53% found once; its top ten account for about 4.8%. The V gene is TRBV24-1, the J gene TRBJ2-1, with D perhaps TRBD1 (5 bases). The receptor was isolated from a girl aged 10-17 years with multiple sclerosis. Sequences were obtained from blood. For the CDR3, the DNA is TGTGCCACCAGTGATAGGGGTGAGCAGTTCTTC. Translating it yields CATSDRGEQFF.